This T cell receptor beta chain was observed in a study of T cells in Graves' hyperthyroidism and ophthalmopathy. Amplified TCR beta CDR3 regions came from RNA transcripts. The HTBI primer set drove a first-round RT-PCR of the TCR CDR3. TCRdb reanalysed the multiplex PCR reads using MiXCR and keeps one entry per CDR3 protein. The data contain some 350,000 distinct CDR3 sequences, 15% to 20% of them singletons. Hyperthyroidism had been newly diagnosed in patients aged 18 to 65, and its duration was under 2 months. Germline V lookup: CDR1 ENHRY, CDR2 SYGVKD. The CDR3 runs 14 residues. V lost 2 bases, J lost 4 bases, and 8 bases lay in between.

The sample consisted of blood. This TCR derives from a woman aged 18-35 years with Graves' hyperthyroidism. V and J are TRBV10-3 and TRBJ2-2; no definite D call. The CDR3 DNA reads as TGTGCCATCAGTGAGGCTCAGACCACCGGGGAGCTGTTTTTT. It is translated as CAISEAQTTGELFF.